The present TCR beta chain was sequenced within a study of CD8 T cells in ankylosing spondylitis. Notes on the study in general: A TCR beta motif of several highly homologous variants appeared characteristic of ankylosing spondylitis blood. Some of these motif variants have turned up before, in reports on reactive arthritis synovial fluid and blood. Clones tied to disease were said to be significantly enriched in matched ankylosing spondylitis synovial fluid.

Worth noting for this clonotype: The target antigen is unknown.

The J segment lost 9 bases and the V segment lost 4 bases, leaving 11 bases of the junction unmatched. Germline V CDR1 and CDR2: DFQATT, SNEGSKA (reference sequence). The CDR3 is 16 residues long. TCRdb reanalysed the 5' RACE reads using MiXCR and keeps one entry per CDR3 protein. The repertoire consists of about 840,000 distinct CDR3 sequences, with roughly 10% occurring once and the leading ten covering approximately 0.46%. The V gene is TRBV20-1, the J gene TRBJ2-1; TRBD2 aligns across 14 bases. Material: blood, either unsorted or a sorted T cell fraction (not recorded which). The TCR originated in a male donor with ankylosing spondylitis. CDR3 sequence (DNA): TGCAGTGCTAACCCAGGACTAGCGGGAGGTACGGGTGAGCAGTTCTTC. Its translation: CSANPGLAGGTGEQFF.